Listed below are T cell receptor beta chains from one sample, sequenced in a study of blood T cells in healthy people across ages. TCRdb recomputed calls from the 5' RACE reads with MiXCR, one row per CDR3 protein. The sample records around 1.7 million distinct CDR3 sequences, 25% to 30% being singletons. Sequenced material: blood. Every receptor here comes from a woman aged 25 to 45 in good health. CDR3s include the opening cysteine and the closing phenylalanine or tryptophan. Where a row states a size, it is once, few, many or the class of an expanded clone; other rows omit it.

j_call	clone_size	v_call	cdr3_aa
TRBJ1-6	-	TRBV28	CASSLPSSYNSSLHF
TRBJ1-5	-	TRBV5-1	CASSPEGGGACSAQHF
TRBJ1-1	-	TRBV9	CASSVVSGTTEAFF
TRBJ2-7	many	TRBV4-1	CASSQVHRGPSYEQYF
TRBJ2-3	-	TRBV6-6	CASSYPRASGTDTQYF
TRBJ2-3	few	TRBV4-2	CASSQDFAGYDTQYF
TRBJ2-3	-	TRBV12-3/TRBV12-4	CASSLWSGDSRARTDTQYF
TRBJ1-2	-	TRBV28	CASSPGQGATNYDYTF
TRBJ2-7	many	TRBV29-1	CSAVGITQGPYF
TRBJ1-2	-	TRBV11-2	CASSSNPGTYF
TRBJ2-1	-	TRBV21-1	CASSKGRLEEFF
TRBJ1-6	-	TRBV28	CASRAGTAELPLHF
TRBJ2-3	few	TRBV29-1	CSVAGGPSDTQYF
TRBJ2-1	few	TRBV11-2	CAGSLVSGQRNNEQFF
TRBJ1-4	few	TRBV12-3/TRBV12-4	CASSLAGRKEKLFF
TRBJ1-6	-	TRBV28	CASSPVPGQGKGPPLHF
-	-	TRBV5-4	CASSRRFDEQYF
TRBJ2-1	many	TRBV2	CASTGLAGYNEQFF
TRBJ2-1	-	TRBV4-1	CASTITSGSSYNEQFF
TRBJ2-5	-	TRBV27	CASSSRGSGETQYF
TRBJ2-3	few	TRBV29-1	CSVTSGETDTQYF
TRBJ2-1	few	TRBV5-1	CASRGGASEQFF
TRBJ2-4	-	TRBV4-2	CASNGGAGNIQYF
TRBJ1-1	-	TRBV12-3/TRBV12-4	CASTDLGLRETEAFF
TRBJ2-7	-	TRBV29-1	CSAAQTSGGFGPYF
TRBJ1-2	many	TRBV29-1	CSDLTGFNGYTF
TRBJ2-3	few	TRBV5-1	CASIGLAGEDTQYF
TRBJ2-2	once	TRBV6-6	CASSSDGNGVSGELFF